One and the same sample provided the 29 T cell receptor beta chains below, sequenced in a study of control samples from healthy donors and cancer patients (dated by TCRdb to 2018 to 2020). Library generation was performed with the immunoSEQ multiplex PCR assay. Here the immuneACCESS table is served through TCRdb, limited to in-frame sequences with V and J called. Missing clones are a known gap in these copies; in checked studies unresolved V genes cover under half, and the rest lacks a known reason. A total of about 49,000 clones appear in this sample, just over 90% of them only once. 0.65% to 0.9% of the sample is in the top ten clones. Sequenced input: PBMCs. All receptors derive from a man aged 25-45 years with colorectal cancer.

This clone appeared a single time. J is TRBJ2-2 and V is TRBV19; the D gene is possibly TRBD1 (6 bases). CDR1 is LNHDA, CDR2 SQIVND, per germline (reference sequence). The CDR3 sequence is 13 residues long. The germline V and J ends were trimmed by 8 bases and 4 bases, with 11 bases remaining between them. The CDR3 sequence: CASGVGGTGELFF. In nucleotides, the CDR3 is TGTGCCAGTGGTGTAGGGGGCACCGGGGAGCTGTTTTTT.

V gene TRBV4-3 combines with J gene TRBJ2-2; D gene unclear. The CDR3 length is 14 residues. V was cut by 0 bases and J by 4 bases, with 6 bases left in between. Germline loops: CDR1 LGHNA, CDR2 YSLEER. The DNA of the CDR3 is TGCGCCAGCAGCCAAGATAGGGTCACCGGGGAGCTGTTTTTT. Translation: CASSQDRVTGELFF.

The chain has TRBV18 and TRBJ1-6; D is ambiguous. The CDR3 spans 13 residues. CDR1 is KGHSH and CDR2 is LQKENI in the germline V gene. Trimming shortened V by 1 base and J by 6 bases, and 4 bases separated the two germline ends. CDR3 sequence (DNA): TGTGCCAGCTCACCACGTTTTAATTCACCCCTCCACTTT. Encoded protein: CASSPRFNSPLHF.

The chain couples TRBV6-1 to TRBJ2-3; 10 bases are a match to TRBD2. The CDR3 loop spans 18 amino acids. J gave up 0 bases and V 3 bases, and 9 bases lay outside the gene matches. The V gene's germline CDR1 is MNHNS and CDR2 SASEGT. CDR3 amino acids: CASSDRASGGLSTDTQYF. As DNA, the CDR3 is TGTGCCAGCAGTGATCGGGCTAGCGGGGGACTAAGCACAGATACGCAGTATTTT.

The CDR3 sequence: CASSTGVTGNTIYF. Written as DNA, the CDR3 is TGTGCCAGCAGTACAGGGGTTACTGGAAACACCATATATTTT. The chain has TRBV6-5 and TRBJ1-3; the match to TRBD1 covers 7 bases. V lost 5 bases and J lost 2; bases outside the gene matches: 3. This CDR3 has 14 amino acids. Germline CDR1 reads MNHEY; CDR2 reads SVGAGI.

The chain recombines TRBV12-5 with TRBJ1-5, with 11 bases aligning to TRBD1. The germline V gene has CDR1 LGHNT and CDR2 FRNRAP. CDR3 length: 17 amino acids. With V trimmed by 3 bases and J by 7 bases, 11 bases remained unmatched. DNA for the CDR3: TGTGCTAGTGGTTTCATTATAGGACAGGGGGCAGGCCAGCCCCAGCATTTT. Protein sequence: CASGFIIGQGAGQPQHF.

The CDR3 DNA reads as TGTGCCAGCAGCAAACCCCCGGGACAGGGGGCGCAAGGTGAAGCTTTCTTT. Encoded protein: CASSKPPGQGAQGEAFF. The chain uses TRBV21-1 and TRBJ1-1; whether TRBD1, the table's D call, matches the DNA was not checked. TRBV21-1 is given as a pseudogene. This CDR3 is built from 17 residues.

This clone is classed as medium-sized (0.01 to 0.1%). CDR3 in amino acids: CASSELAGGPDTQYF. CDR3 nucleotide sequence: TGTGCCAGCAGTGAACTAGCGGGGGGGCCAGATACGCAGTATTTT. The chain joins TRBV6-1 to TRBJ2-3; TRBD2 agrees at 12 bases. The J segment lost 4 bases and the V segment lost 2 bases, leaving 1 base of the junction unmatched. Germline lookup yields CDR1 MNHNS and CDR2 SASEGT. The CDR3 sequence is 15 residues long.

The genes are TRBV5-6 and TRBJ2-1; 7 bases line up with TRBD2. CDR3 length: 16 amino acids. The V and J ends lost 4 bases and 0 bases, in that order; junction bases with no gene match: 7. Germline CDR1 is SGHDT and CDR2 is YYEEEE. DNA of the CDR3: TGTGCCAGCAGCGCGAACGGCGGGGGCTCCTACAATGAGCAGTTCTTC. Encoded protein: CASSANGGGSYNEQFF.

The chain uses TRBV5-1 and TRBJ2-4; D is possibly TRBD2 (5 bases). The CDR3 loop spans 16 amino acids. The V gene's germline CDR1 is SGHRS and CDR2 YFSETQ. Trimming took 2 bases from V and 1 from J, leaving 13 bases between them. DNA for the CDR3: TGCGCCAGCAGCTTTTCAGGACTGGGGGCCAAAAACATTCAGTACTTC. Amino acid sequence: CASSFSGLGAKNIQYF.

The V and J genes are TRBV6-2 or TRBV6-3 and TRBJ2-7; 7 bases align to TRBD2. V lost 4 bases and J lost 4; bases outside the gene matches: 4. The germline gives CDR1 MNHEY, CDR2 SVGEGT. CDR3 length: 13 amino acids. The CDR3 DNA reads as TGTGCCAGCAGTTTCTCCGGGGGGTACGAGCAGTACGTC. Protein product: CASSFSGGYEQYV.

The chain has TRBV5-6 and TRBJ2-7, with D possibly matching TRBD1 (5 bases). The CDR3 is 14 residues long. V shed 4 bases and J shed 9 bases, with 20 bases lying between them. Germline values: CDR1 SGHDT, CDR2 YYEEEE. In DNA form, the CDR3 reads TGTGCCAGCAGCCTAGGGGTGTATGAAGTAGGGCAGTACTTC. It specifies CASSLGVYEVGQYF.

The genes are TRBV4-2 and TRBJ1-4; 11 bases match TRBD1. The CDR3 contains 16 residues. Germline lookup yields CDR1 LGHNA and CDR2 YNFKEQ. Germline trimming cut 4 bases from V and 7 bases from J; bases unmatched to any gene: 8. CDR3 in DNA: TGTGCCAGCAGCCTGGACGAGGGACAGGGGGGTGAAAAACTGTTTTTT. This codes for CASSLDEGQGGEKLFF.

This clone was observed once. This chain joins TRBV18 and TRBJ2-3; TRBD1 aligns across 7 bases. The CDR3 is made up of 14 amino acids. Trimming cost V 5 bases and J 4 bases; bases outside gene matches: 6. Germline V lookup: CDR1 KGHSH, CDR2 LQKENI. CDR3 DNA sequence: TGTGCCAGCTCAGTGGACAGGACCCCAGATACGCAGTATTTT. This translates into CASSVDRTPDTQYF.

This chain connects TRBV29-1 to TRBJ2-1; TRBD2 aligns across 16 bases. V dropped 8 bases and J dropped 8; count of bases not matched to a gene: 6. The CDR3 totals 14 residues. CDR1 is SQVTM, CDR2 ANQGSEA, per germline. The CDR3 region has the DNA TGCAGCTACCCGGGACTAGCGGGGGGGCATGAGCAGTTCTTC. It encodes CSYPGLAGGHEQFF.

The rearrangement uses TRBV19 and TRBJ1-5, with a tentative D call TRBD1 (5 bases). The CDR3 runs 15 residues. Per germline, CDR1 LNHDA and CDR2 SQIVND (reference sequence). The ends were cut back, 1 base at V and 5 bases at J, with 12 bases in the middle. The CDR3 nucleotides read TGTGCCAGTAGTATAGTGGGGCCCGGGCATCAGCCCCAGCATTTT. This codes for CASSIVGPGHQPQHF. Full variable domain (rest looked up from reference TRBV19 and TRBJ1-5): DGGITQSPKYLFRKEGQNVTLSCEQNLNHDAMYWYRQDPGQGLRLIYYSQIVNDFQKGDIAEGYSVSREKKESFPLTVTSAQKNPTAFYLCASSIVGPGHQPQHFGDGTRLSIL.

The chain joins TRBV24-1 to TRBJ2-5; the match to TRBD1 covers 12 bases. Germline V lookup: CDR1 KGHDR, CDR2 SFDVKD. The trim removed 9 bases at V and 4 bases at J, leaving 11 bases unmatched. This CDR3 region has 16 residues. This CDR3 is CATSPGQGASTETQYF. The CDR3 DNA sequence: TGTGCCACCTCCCCGGGACAGGGGGCCAGTACAGAGACCCAGTACTTC.

This chain links TRBV7-9 with TRBJ2-6, with 10 bases identical to TRBD1. J was trimmed by 1 base and V by 5 bases; bases with no gene match: 11. Germline V gives CDR1 SEHNR, CDR2 FQNEAQ (reference sequence). This CDR3 spans 19 amino acids. The CDR3 coding sequence is TGTGCCAGCAGCCCAAGGAATGACAGGGGGCGGTCTGGGGCCAACGTCCTGACTTTC. Residues: CASSPRNDRGRSGANVLTF. Variable domain in full (rest from reference TRBV7-9 and TRBJ2-6): DTGVSQNPRHKITKRGQNVTFRCDPISEHNRLYWYRQTLGQGPEFLTYFQNEAQLEKSRLLSDRFSAERPKGSFSTLEIQRTEQGDSAMYLCASSPRNDRGRSGANVLTFGAGSRLTVL.

The chain has TRBV5-1 and TRBJ2-1; D unresolved. CDR3 length: 16 amino acids. Germline V gene lookup returns CDR1 SGHRS and CDR2 YFSETQ. V dropped 0 bases and J dropped 0 bases, with 10 bases sitting between them. The DNA of the CDR3 is TGCGCCAGCAGCTTGGACCCTGCGAGCTCCTACAATGAGCAGTTCTTC. It yields the protein CASSLDPASSYNEQFF. The entire variable domain, with the rest obtained from reference TRBV5-1 and TRBJ2-1, is as follows: KAGVTQTPRYLIKTRGQQVTLSCSPISGHRSVSWYQQTPGQGLQFLFEYFSETQRNKGNFPGRFSGRQFSNSRSEMNVSTLELGDSALYLCASSLDPASSYNEQFFGPGTRLTVL.

The rearrangement uses TRBV4-1 and TRBJ2-3; unclear D gene. The CDR3 runs 14 residues. Trimming took 1 base from V and 6 from J, leaving 11 bases between them. Germline assignment: CDR1 MGHRA and CDR2 YSYEKL. The CDR3 here is CASSQVALTDTQYF. The CDR3 nucleotides are TGCGCCAGCAGCCAAGTCGCTTTGACGGATACGCAGTATTTT.

This chain joins TRBV12-3 or TRBV12-4 and TRBJ2-7, with a weak D call TRBD2 (5 bases). There are 13 residues in the CDR3. V lost 6 bases, J lost 6 bases, and 15 bases lay in between. DNA of the CDR3: TGTGCCAGCAGGCTCTATTCGGCGGGCGAGCAGTACTTC. It yields the protein CASRLYSAGEQYF.

The rearrangement uses TRBV5-4 and TRBJ2-7; TRBD1 matches at 7 bases. Germline CDR1 and CDR2: SGHNT and YYREEE (reference sequence). This CDR3 is built from 17 residues. J was trimmed by 4 bases and V by 4 bases; bases with no gene match: 17. For the CDR3, the DNA is TGTGCCAGCAGCCGAGGGGGAACCGGGACAGTTTTTTACGAGCAGTACTTC. Translation gives CASSRGGTGTVFYEQYF. The variable domain in full, with the rest retrieved from reference TRBV5-4 and TRBJ2-7, is ETGVTQSPTHLIKTRGQQVTLRCSSQSGHNTVSWYQQALGQGPQFIFQYYREEENGRGNFPPRFSGLQFPNYSSELNVNALELDDSALYLCASSRGGTGTVFYEQYFGPGTRLTVT.

V gene TRBV24-1 combines with J gene TRBJ1-2; maybe TRBD1 (6 bases). This CDR3 contains 14 residues. The V gene's germline CDR1 is KGHDR and CDR2 SFDVKD. V lost 4 bases, J lost 2 bases, and 10 bases lay in between. Written as DNA, the CDR3 is TGTGCCACCAGTGAGCGGACAGCCAACTATGGCTACACCTTC. Amino acid sequence: CATSERTANYGYTF.

This chain connects TRBV7-2 to TRBJ2-7; 10 nucleotides line up with TRBD2. V dropped 3 bases and J dropped 5; count of bases not matched to a gene: 7. The length of the CDR3 is 15 residues. Germline V gives CDR1 SGHTA, CDR2 FQGNSA. The CDR3 region has the DNA TGTGCCAGCAGCTTCCCAGCGGGGGGGAGAAACGAGCAGTACGTC. The encoded protein is CASSFPAGGRNEQYV.

V usage is TRBV27 and J usage is TRBJ2-7; D is unclear. Trimming left V 4 bases short and J 0 bases short, with 10 bases between. Germline V lookup: CDR1 MNHEY, CDR2 SMNVEV (reference sequence). There are 14 residues in the CDR3. The CDR3, as DNA: TGTGCCAGCAGTTCCGGGCCCCTCTCCTACGAGCAGTACGTC. Encoded protein: CASSSGPLSYEQYV.

Here the CDR3 DNA reads TGCGCCAGCAGCTTGGTAGCAGACCTTTACAATGAGCAGTTCTTC. Protein sequence: CASSLVADLYNEQFF. The V call is TRBV5-1, the J call TRBJ2-1; D unresolved. Trimming cost V 0 bases and J 4 bases, with 11 bases left between them. Germline loops: CDR1 SGHRS, CDR2 YFSETQ. The CDR3 has 15 amino acids.

V usage is TRBV7-2 and J usage is TRBJ2-1, with 11 bases identical to TRBD2. Germline CDR1 and CDR2: SGHTA and FQGNSA. Trimming cost V 5 bases and J 4 bases; bases outside gene matches: 4. CDR3 length: 15 residues. CDR3 amino acids: CASSPWTSGYNEQFF. The CDR3, as DNA: TGTGCCAGCAGCCCCTGGACTAGCGGGTACAATGAGCAGTTCTTC.

The gene calls are TRBV4-1 and TRBJ1-3; D perhaps matches TRBD1 (5 bases). Germline V gives CDR1 MGHRA, CDR2 YSYEKL. Trimming cost V 0 bases and J 0 bases, with 15 bases left between them. This CDR3 is 18 amino acids long. The CDR3, as DNA: TGCGCCAGCAGCCAAGAGCCGGGACTCTCGTCCTCTGGAAACACCATATATTTT. Translated: CASSQEPGLSSSGNTIYF.

This chain uses TRBV6-5 with TRBJ2-2; D gene uncertain. V lost 2 bases to trimming and J lost 0 bases, with 7 bases between them. CDR3 length: 15 residues. Germline-derived CDR1 and CDR2 are MNHEY and SVGAGI. CDR3 loop: CASSYNPANTGELFF. For the CDR3, the DNA is TGTGCCAGCAGTTACAACCCCGCGAACACCGGGGAGCTGTTTTTT.